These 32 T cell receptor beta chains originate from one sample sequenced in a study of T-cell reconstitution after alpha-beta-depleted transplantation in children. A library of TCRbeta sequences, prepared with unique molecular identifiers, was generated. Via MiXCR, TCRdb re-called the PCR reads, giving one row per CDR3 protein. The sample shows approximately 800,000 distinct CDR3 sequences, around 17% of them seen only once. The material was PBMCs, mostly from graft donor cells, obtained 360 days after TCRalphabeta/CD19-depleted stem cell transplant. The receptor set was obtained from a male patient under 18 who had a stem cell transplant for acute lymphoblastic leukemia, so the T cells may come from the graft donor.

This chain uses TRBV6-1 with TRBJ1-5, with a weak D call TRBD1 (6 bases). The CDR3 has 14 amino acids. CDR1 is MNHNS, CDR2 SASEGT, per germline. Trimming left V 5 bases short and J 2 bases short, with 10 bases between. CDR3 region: CASSIRQGNQPQHF. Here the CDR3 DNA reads TGTGCCAGCAGTATCCGACAGGGCAATCAGCCCCAGCATTTT.

The CDR3 reads CATSDPGVYGYTF. The DNA for the CDR3 is TGTGCCACCAGTGATCCGGGGGTCTATGGCTACACCTTC. The chain is built from TRBV24-1 and TRBJ1-2; TRBD1 might be the D (5 bases). Trimming took 3 bases from V and 4 from J, leaving 8 bases between them. Germline values: CDR1 KGHDR, CDR2 SFDVKD. The CDR3 contains 13 residues.

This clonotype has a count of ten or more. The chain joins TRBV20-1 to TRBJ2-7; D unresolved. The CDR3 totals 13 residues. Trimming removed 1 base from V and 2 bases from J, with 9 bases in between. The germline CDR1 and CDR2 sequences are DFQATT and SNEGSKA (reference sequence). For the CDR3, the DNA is TGCAGTGCTAGAGGGTTTAGTACCTACGAGCAGTACTTC. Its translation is CSARGFSTYEQYF.

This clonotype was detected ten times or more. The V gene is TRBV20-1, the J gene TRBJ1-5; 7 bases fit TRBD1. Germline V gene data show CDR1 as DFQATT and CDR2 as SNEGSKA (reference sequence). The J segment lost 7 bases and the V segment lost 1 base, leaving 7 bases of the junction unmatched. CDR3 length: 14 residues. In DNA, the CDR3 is TGCAGTGCTAGAGGTTACACAGGGGTCCAGCCCCAGCATTTT. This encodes CSARGYTGVQPQHF.

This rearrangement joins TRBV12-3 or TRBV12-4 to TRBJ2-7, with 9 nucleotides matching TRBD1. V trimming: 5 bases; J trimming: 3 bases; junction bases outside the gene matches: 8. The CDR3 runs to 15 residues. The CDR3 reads CASSLYGTGNYEQYF. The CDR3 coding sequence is TGTGCCAGCAGTCTCTACGGGACAGGGAACTACGAGCAGTACTTC.

The DNA of the CDR3 is TGTGCCAGCAGTTTAACGCTGGGACGGCCAAATCAGCCCCAGCATTTT. This translates into CASSLTLGRPNQPQHF. The V and J genes are TRBV12-3 or TRBV12-4 and TRBJ1-5; D is perhaps TRBD1 (5 bases). The CDR3 is 16 residues long. The V end lost 2 bases, the J end lost 4 bases, and 15 bases lay between the germline ends.

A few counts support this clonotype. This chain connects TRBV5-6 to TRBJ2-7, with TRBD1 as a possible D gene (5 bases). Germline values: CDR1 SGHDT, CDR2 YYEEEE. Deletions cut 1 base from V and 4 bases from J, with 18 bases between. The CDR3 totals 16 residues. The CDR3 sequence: CASSLLGVAGRYEQYF. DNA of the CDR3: TGTGCCAGCAGCTTGTTAGGGGTAGCCGGGCGATACGAGCAGTACTTC. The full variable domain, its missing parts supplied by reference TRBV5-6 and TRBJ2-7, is DAGVTQSPTHLIKTRGQQVTLRCSPKSGHDTVSWYQQALGQGPQFIFQYYEEEERQRGNFPDRFSGHQFPNYSSELNVNALLLGDSALYLCASSLLGVAGRYEQYFGPGTRLTVT.

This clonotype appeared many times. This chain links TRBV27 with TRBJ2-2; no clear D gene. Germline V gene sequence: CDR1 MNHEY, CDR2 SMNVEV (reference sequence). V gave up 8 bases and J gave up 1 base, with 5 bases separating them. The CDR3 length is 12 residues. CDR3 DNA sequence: TGTGCCAGCGGGTTGAACACCGGGGAGCTGTTTTTT. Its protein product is CASGLNTGELFF.

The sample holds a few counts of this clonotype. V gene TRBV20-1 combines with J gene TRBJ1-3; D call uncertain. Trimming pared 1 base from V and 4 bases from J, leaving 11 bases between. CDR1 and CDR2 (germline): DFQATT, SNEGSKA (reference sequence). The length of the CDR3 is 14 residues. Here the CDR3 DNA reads TGCAGTGCTAGAGTTCTTTCGTGGGGAAACACCATATATTTT. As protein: CSARVLSWGNTIYF.

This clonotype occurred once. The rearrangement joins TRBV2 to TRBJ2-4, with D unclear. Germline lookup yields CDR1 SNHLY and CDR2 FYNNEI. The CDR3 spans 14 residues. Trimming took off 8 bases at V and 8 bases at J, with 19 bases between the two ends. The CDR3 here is CASGPHTSGDIQYF. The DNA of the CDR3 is TGTGCCAGCGGGCCTCATACCTCTGGGGACATTCAGTACTTC.

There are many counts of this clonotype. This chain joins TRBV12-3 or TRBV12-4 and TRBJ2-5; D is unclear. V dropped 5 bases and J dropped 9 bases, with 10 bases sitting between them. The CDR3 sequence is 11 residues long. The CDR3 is CASSLTAAQYF. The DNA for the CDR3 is TGTGCCAGCAGTCTGACCGCGGCCCAGTACTTC.

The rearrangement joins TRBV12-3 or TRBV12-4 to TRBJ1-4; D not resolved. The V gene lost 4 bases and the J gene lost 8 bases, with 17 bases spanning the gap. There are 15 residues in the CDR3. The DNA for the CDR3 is TGTGCCAGCAGTTCAACGTTGCTGGGGAGAGAAAAACTGTTTTTT. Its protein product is CASSSTLLGREKLFF.

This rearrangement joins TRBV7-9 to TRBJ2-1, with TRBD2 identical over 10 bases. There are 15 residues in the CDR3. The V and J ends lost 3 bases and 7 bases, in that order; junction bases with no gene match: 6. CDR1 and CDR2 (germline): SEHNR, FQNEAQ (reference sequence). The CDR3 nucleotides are TGTGCCAGCAGCTTCTATAGCGGGAGGAGAAATGAGCAGTTCTTC. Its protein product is CASSFYSGRRNEQFF.

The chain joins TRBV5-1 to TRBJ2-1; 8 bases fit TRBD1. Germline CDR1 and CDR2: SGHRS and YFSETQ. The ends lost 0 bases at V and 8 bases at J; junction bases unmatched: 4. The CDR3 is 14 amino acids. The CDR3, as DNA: TGCGCCAGCAGCTTGGTGGCAGGGGGCCATGAGCAGTTCTTC. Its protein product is CASSLVAGGHEQFF.

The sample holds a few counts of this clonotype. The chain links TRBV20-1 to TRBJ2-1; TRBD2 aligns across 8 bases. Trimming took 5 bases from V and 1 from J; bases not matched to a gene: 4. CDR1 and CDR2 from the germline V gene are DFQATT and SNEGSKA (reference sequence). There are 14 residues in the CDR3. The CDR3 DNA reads TGCAGTGCTGAAGGACTAGCTTCCTACAATGAGCAGTTCTTC. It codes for CSAEGLASYNEQFF.

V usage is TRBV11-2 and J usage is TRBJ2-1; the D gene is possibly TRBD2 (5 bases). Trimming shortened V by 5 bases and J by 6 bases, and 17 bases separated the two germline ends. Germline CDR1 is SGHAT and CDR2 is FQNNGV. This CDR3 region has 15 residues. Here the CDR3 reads CASSPGPLAGNEQFF. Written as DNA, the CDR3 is TGTGCCAGCAGCCCCGGCCCTCTAGCAGGCAATGAGCAGTTCTTC.

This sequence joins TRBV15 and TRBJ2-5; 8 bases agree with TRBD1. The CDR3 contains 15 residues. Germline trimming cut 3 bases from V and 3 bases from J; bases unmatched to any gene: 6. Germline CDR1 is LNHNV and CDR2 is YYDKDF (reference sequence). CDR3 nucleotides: TGTGCCACCAGCAGCACCGGGACAGGCGAAGAGACCCAGTACTTC. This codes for CATSSTGTGEETQYF.

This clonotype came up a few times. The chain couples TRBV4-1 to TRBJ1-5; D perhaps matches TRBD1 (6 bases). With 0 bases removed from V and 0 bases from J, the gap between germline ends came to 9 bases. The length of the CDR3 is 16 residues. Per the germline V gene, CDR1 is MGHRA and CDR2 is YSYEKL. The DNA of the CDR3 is TGCGCCAGCAGCCAAGATCAGGACAGTAGCAATCAGCCCCAGCATTTT. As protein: CASSQDQDSSNQPQHF.

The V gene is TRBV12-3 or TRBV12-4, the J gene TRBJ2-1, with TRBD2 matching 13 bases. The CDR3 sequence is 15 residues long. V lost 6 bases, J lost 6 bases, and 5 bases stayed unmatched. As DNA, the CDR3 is TGTGCCAGCAGCCCCGGGACTAGCGGGGCCAATGAGCAGTTCTTC. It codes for CASSPGTSGANEQFF.

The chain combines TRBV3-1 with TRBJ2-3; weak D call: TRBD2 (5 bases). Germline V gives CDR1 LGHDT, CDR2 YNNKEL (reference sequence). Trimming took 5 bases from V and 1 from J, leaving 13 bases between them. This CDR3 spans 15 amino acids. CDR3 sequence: CASSNRHSGTDTQYF. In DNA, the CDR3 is TGTGCCAGCAGCAACCGACATAGCGGCACAGATACGCAGTATTTT.

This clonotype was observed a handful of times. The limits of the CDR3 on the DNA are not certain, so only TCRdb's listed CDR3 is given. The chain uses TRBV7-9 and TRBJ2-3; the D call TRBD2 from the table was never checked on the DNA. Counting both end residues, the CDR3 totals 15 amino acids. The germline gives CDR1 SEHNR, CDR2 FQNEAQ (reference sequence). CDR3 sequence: CASSTSGGRADTQYF.

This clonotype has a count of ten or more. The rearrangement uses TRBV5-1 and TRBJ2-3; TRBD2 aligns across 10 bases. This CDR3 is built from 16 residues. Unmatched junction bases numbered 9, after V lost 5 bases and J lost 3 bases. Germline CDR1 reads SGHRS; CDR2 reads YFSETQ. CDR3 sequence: CASSLSAGGRTDTQYF. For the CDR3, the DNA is TGCGCCAGCAGTTTATCAGCGGGAGGGAGGACAGATACGCAGTATTTT.

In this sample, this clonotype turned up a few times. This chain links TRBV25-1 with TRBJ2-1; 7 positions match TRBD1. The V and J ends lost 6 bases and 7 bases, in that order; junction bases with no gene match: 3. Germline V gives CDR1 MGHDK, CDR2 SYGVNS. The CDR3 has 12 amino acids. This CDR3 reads CASRETGNEQFF. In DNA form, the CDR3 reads TGTGCCAGCAGGGAGACAGGGAATGAGCAGTTCTTC.

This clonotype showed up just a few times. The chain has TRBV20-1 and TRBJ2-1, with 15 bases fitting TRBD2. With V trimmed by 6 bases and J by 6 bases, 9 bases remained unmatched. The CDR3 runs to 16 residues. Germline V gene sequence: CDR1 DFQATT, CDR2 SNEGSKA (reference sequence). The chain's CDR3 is CSAKGTSGRRGNEQFF. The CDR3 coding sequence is TGCAGTGCAAAAGGGACTAGCGGGAGGCGGGGCAATGAGCAGTTCTTC.

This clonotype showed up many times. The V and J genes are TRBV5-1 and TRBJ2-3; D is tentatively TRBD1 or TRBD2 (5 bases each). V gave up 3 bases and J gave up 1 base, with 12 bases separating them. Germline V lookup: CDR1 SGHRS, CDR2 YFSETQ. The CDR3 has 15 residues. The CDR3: CASSSGTGRTDTQYF. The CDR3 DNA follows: TGCGCCAGCAGCTCCGGGACGGGACGCACAGATACGCAGTATTTT.

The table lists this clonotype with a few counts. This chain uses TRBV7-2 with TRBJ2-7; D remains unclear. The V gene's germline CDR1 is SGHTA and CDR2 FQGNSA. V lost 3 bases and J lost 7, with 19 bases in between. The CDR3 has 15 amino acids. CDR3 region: CASSFGLRSSREQYF. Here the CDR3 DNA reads TGTGCCAGCAGCTTTGGCCTCCGATCAAGCCGGGAGCAGTACTTC.

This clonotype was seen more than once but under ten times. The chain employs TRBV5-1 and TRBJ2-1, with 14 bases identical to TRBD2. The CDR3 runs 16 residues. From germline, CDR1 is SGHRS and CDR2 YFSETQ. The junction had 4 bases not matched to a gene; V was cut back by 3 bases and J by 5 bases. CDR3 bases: TGCGCCAGCAGCTCCCCGGGACTAGCGGGAGACAATGAGCAGTTCTTC. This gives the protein CASSSPGLAGDNEQFF.

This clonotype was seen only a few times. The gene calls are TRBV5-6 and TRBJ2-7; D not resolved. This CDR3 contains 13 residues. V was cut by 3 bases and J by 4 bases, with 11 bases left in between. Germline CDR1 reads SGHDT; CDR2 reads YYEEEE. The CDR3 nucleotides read TGTGCCAGCAGCTCCCAGGCAGATTACGAGCAGTACTTC. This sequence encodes CASSSQADYEQYF.

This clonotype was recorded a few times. CDR3 in amino acids: CASSAPGQGRQETQYF. In nucleotides, the CDR3 is TGTGCCAGCAGTGCACCGGGACAGGGGCGTCAGGAGACCCAGTACTTC. The V call is TRBV6-1, the J call TRBJ2-5; 10 positions match TRBD1. Germline V gene sequence: CDR1 MNHNS, CDR2 SASEGT. J was trimmed by 5 bases and V by 4 bases; bases with no gene match: 10. The CDR3 sequence is 16 residues long.

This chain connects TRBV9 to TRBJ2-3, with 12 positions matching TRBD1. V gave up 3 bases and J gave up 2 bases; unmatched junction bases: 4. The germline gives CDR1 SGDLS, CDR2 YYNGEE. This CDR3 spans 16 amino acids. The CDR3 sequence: CASSAGQGALTDTQYF. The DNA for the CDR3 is TGTGCCAGCAGCGCGGGACAGGGGGCTCTCACAGATACGCAGTATTTT.

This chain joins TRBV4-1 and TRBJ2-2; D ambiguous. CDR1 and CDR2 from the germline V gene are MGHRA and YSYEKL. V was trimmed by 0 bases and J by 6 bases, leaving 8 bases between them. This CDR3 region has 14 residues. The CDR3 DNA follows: TGCGCCAGCAGCCAAGAACCCGGGTCCGGGGAGCTGTTTTTT. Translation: CASSQEPGSGELFF.

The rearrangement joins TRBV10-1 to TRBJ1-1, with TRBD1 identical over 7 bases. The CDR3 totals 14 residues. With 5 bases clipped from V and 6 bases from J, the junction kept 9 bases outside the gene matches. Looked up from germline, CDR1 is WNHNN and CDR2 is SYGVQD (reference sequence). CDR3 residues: CASSWDRTNAEAFF. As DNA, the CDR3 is TGCGCCAGCAGTTGGGACAGAACTAACGCTGAAGCTTTCTTT.